Listed below are T cell receptor beta chains from one sample, sequenced in a study of T cells in Graves' hyperthyroidism and ophthalmopathy. MiXCR, applied by TCRdb to the multiplex PCR reads, yields one record per CDR3 protein. The profile shows 550,000 to 600,000 distinct CDR3 sequences, around 42% of them singletons. The sample taken for sequencing was peripheral blood or thyroid tissue (not recorded which). Every receptor here comes from an adult woman with Graves' disease, either hyperthyroidism or ophthalmopathy (not recorded which). CDR3s include the opening cysteine and the closing phenylalanine or tryptophan. A D gene is named only where the DNA matches it firmly. Part of the rows lack a size; the others show once, few, many or a class for expanded clones.

j_call v_call d_call clone_size cdr3_nt cdr3_aa
TRBJ2-2 TRBV20-1 . many TGCAGTCACCCCGGGGAGCTGTTTTTT CSHPGELFF
TRBJ1-6 TRBV10-3 . . TGTGCCAACCTAACCACTGTAGGCCGCAATTCACCCCTCCACTTT CANLTTVGRNSPLHF
TRBJ2-5 TRBV20-1 . many TGCAGTGCTTTTTCTCCCAGGGTCCAACAAGAGACCCAGTACTTC CSAFSPRVQQETQYF
TRBJ2-1 TRBV9 . . TGTGCCAGCAGCCCTCCAACAGGGATAAATGAGCAGTTCTTC CASSPPTGINEQFF
TRBJ2-7 TRBV3-1 . many TGTGCCAGCAGCCCCCTGGTACAGGGAATCTACGAGCAGTACTTC CASSPLVQGIYEQYF
TRBJ2-5 TRBV24-1 TRBD1 many TGTGCCACCAGTGATCCCCTCTTGGGGACAGGGGGCGGGGAGACCCAGTACTTC CATSDPLLGTGGGETQYF
TRBJ2-5 TRBV20-1 . once TGCAGTGCTAGAGACCCTTTGGAGACCCAGTACTTC CSARDPLETQYF
TRBJ1-2 TRBV12-3/TRBV12-4 . . TGTGCCACCGAACGACAGGCTTCGGTTGGCTGCACCTTC CATERQASVGCTF
TRBJ2-7 TRBV12-3/TRBV12-4 . once TGTGCCAGCAGTTTTGGGGGTGGGCAGTACTTC CASSFGGGQYF
TRBJ2-2 TRBV29-1 . . TGCAGCGTTGGAGCCCAGCGGGCGAACACCGGGGAGCTGTCTTGG CSVGAQRANTGELSW
TRBJ1-5 TRBV5-1 . many TGTGCCAGCAGTCTTCTTGGTGATCAGCCCCAGCATTTT CASSLLGDQPQHF
TRBJ1-5 TRBV7-9 . many TGTGCCAGCAGCTTAGTTGGGGAGCCCCAGCATTTT CASSLVGEPQHF
TRBJ2-2 TRBV19 . many TGTGCCAGTAGTATACCGAGGGGTGGCGGCACCGGGGAGCTGTTTTTT CASSIPRGGGTGELFF